This entry concerns a single TCR beta chain. This sample was included in a study of blood T cell repertoires in COVID-19. As originally analysed: Scientists estimated how many nucleated cells there were by amplifying reference gene primers. Sequencing was performed with immunoSEQ multiplex PCR; in TCRdb, only in-frame clones are kept and a portion is missing. V and J calls and clone size come straight from that table; D and trimming were deduced from the DNA. The profile shows more than 150,000 clones, 94% of them singletons. V was cut by 4 bases and J by 3 bases, with 13 bases left in between. This CDR3 region has 14 residues. The germline V gene encodes CDR1 SGHRS and CDR2 YFSETQ.

This clonotype originated in a man under 40 with COVID-19, enrolled during active disease. The chain has TRBV5-1 and TRBJ1-2; D remains ambiguous. What was sequenced was peripheral blood. The CDR3: CASSPAGVDYGYTF. The CDR3 region has the DNA TGCGCCAGCAGCCCCGCCGGGGTGGACTATGGCTACACCTTC.